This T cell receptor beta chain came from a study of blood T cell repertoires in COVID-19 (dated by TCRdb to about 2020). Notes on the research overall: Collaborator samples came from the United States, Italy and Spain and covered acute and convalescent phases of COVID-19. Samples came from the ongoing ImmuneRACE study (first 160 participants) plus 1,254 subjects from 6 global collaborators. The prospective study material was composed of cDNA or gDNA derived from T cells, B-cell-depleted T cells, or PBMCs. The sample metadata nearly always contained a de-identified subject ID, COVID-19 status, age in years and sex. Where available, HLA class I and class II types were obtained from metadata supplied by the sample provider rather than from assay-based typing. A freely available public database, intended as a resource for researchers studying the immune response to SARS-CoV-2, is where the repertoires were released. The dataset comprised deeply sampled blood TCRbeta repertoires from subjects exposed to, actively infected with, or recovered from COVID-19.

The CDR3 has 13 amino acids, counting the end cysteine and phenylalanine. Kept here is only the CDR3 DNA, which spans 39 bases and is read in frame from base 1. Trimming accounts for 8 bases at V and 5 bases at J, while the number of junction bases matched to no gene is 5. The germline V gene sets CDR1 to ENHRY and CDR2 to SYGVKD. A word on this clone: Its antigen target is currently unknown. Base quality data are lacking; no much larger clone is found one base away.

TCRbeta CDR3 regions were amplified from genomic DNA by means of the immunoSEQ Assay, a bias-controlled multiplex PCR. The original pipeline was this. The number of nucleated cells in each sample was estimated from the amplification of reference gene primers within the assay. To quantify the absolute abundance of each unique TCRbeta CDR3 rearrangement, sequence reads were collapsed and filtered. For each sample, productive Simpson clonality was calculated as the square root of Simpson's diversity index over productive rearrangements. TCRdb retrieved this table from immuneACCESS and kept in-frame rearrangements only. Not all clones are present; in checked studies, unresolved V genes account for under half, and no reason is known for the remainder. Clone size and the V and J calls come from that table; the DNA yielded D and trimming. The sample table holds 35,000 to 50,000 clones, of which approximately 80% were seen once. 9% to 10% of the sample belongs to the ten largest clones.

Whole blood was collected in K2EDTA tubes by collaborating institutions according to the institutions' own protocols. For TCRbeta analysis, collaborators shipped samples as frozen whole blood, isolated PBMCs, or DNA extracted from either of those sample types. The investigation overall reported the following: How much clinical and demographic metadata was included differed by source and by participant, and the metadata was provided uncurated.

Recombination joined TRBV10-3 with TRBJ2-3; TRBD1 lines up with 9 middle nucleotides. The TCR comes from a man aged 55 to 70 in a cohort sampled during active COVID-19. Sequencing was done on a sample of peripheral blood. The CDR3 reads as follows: CAIEQGAGDTQYF. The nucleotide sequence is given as TGTGCCATCGAACAGGGGGCAGGAGATACGCAGTATTTT.